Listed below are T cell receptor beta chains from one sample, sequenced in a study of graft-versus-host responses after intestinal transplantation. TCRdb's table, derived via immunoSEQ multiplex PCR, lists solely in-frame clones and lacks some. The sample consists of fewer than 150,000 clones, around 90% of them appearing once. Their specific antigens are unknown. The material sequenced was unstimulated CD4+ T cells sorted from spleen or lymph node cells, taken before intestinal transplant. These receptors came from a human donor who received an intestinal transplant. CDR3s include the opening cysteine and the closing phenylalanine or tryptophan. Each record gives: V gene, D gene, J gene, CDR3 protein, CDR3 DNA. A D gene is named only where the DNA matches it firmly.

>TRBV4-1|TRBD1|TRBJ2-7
CASSQDWSRQGKQYF
TGCGCCAGCAGCCAAGACTGGTCCCGACAGGGGAAGCAGTACTTC
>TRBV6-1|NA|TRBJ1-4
CASSYYSTGLFF
TGTGCCAGCAGTTATTACTCTACCGGGCTGTTTTTT
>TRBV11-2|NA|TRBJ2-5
CASSAGTLIETQYF
TGTGCCAGCAGTGCCGGAACTCTTATAGAGACCCAGTACTTC
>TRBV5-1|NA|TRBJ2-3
CASSYRDQDTQYF
TGCGCCAGCAGCTATCGGGACCAAGATACGCAGTATTTT
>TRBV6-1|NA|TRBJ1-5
CASSEALLQGKYQPQHF
TGTGCCAGCAGTGAAGCGCTTCTGCAGGGGAAGTATCAGCCCCAGCATTTT
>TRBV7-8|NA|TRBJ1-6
CASSLRDSENSPLHF
TGTGCCAGCAGCTTACGAGACAGCGAAAATTCACCCCTCCACTTT
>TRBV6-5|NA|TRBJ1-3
CASVGDGNTIYF
TGTGCCAGCGTAGGGGATGGAAACACCATATATTTT
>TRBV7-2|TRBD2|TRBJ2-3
CASSHSSGPHSRTDTQYF
TGTGCCAGCAGCCACTCTAGCGGTCCTCATTCTCGCACAGATACGCAGTATTTT
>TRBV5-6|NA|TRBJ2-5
CASSRGAEETQYF
TGTGCCAGCTCTCGCGGGGCCGAGGAGACCCAGTACTTC
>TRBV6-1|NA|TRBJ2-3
CASSPAETGTDTQYF
TGTGCCAGCAGCCCGGCCGAGACAGGCACAGATACGCAGTATTTT
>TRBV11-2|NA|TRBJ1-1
CASSLIITRSLTEAFF
TGTGCCAGCAGCCTTATAATCACCAGGTCGCTCACTGAAGCTTTCTTT
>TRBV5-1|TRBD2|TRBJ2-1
CASSLVAVGGGNNEQFF
TGCGCCAGCAGCTTGGTAGCGGTGGGCGGGGGAAACAATGAGCAGTTCTTC
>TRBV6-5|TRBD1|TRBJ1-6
CASSSDRVNPPLHF
TGTGCCAGCAGTTCGGACAGGGTTAATCCACCCCTCCACTTT
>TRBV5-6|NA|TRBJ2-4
CASSWGSGIRNIQYF
TGTGCCAGCAGCTGGGGCTCTGGCATCAGGAACATTCAGTACTTC
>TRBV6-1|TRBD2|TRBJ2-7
CASSEAGAGGGYEQYF
TGTGCCAGCAGTGAAGCGGGCGCAGGCGGGGGTTACGAGCAGTACTTC
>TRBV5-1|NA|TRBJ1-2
CASSTQENYGYTF
TGCGCCAGCAGCACACAGGAGAACTATGGCTACACCTTC
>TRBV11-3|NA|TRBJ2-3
CASSFGPADTQYF
TGTGCCAGCAGCTTTGGACCCGCAGATACGCAGTATTTT
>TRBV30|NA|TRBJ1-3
CAWKGAGAGNTIYF
TGTGCCTGGAAGGGCGCAGGGGCTGGAAACACCATATATTTT
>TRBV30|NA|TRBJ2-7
CAWSGDLISYEQYF
TGTGCCTGGAGTGGGGACCTTATTTCCTACGAGCAGTACTTC
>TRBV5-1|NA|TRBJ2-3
CASSLGAGDTQYF
TGCGCCAGCAGCTTGGGGGCAGGGGATACGCAGTATTTT
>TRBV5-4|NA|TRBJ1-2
CASSFGESRPYGYTF
TGTGCCAGCAGCTTCGGGGAATCGAGACCCTATGGCTACACCTTC
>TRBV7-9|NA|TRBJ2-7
CASSLGQLSYYEQYF
TGTGCCAGCAGCTTAGGACAGTTGAGTTACTACGAGCAGTACTTC
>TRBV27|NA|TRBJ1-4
CASRRAGEGEKLFF
TGTGCCAGCCGTCGAGCAGGGGAGGGTGAAAAACTGTTTTTT
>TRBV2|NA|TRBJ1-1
CASRPQSRNTEAFF
TGTGCCAGCAGACCCCAGAGTAGGAACACTGAAGCTTTCTTT
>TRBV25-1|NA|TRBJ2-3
CASSWQGGDTQYF
TGTGCCAGCAGTTGGCAGGGAGGAGATACGCAGTATTTT
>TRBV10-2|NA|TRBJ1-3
CASRKGGNTIYF
TGCGCCAGCAGGAAGGGTGGAAACACCATATATTTT
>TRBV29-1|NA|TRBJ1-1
CSVGRGGNTEAFF
TGCAGCGTTGGTCGGGGGGGGAACACTGAAGCTTTCTTT
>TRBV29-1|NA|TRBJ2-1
CSGGEAIWNEQFF
TGCAGCGGGGGGGAGGCCATATGGAATGAGCAGTTCTTC
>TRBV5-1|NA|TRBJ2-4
CASSLGGGVGQNIQYF
TGCGCCAGCAGCTTGGGGGGCGGGGTAGGACAAAACATTCAGTACTTC
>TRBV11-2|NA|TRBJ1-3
CASSIRRVYSGNTIYF
TGTGCCAGCAGCATACGCAGGGTTTACTCTGGAAACACCATATATTTT
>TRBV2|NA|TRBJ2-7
CASSVRYEQYF
TGTGCCAGCAGCGTCCGCTACGAGCAGTACTTC
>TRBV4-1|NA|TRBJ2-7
CASSQPSRSYEQYF
TGCGCCAGCAGCCAACCCTCGAGATCCTACGAGCAGTACTTC
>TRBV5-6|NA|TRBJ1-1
CASSLFDRNTEAFF
TGTGCCAGCAGCTTGTTTGACAGAAACACTGAAGCTTTCTTT
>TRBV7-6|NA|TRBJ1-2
CASSQGLMASDGYTF
TGTGCCAGCAGCCAAGGGCTGATGGCATCGGATGGCTACACCTTC
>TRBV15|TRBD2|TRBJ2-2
CATSLGGGGIGELFF
TGTGCCACCTCCTTGGGCGGGGGGGGAATCGGGGAGCTGTTTTTT
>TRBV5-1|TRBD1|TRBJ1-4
CASSTRTGGEKLFF
TGCGCCAGCAGCACAAGGACAGGGGGGGAAAAACTGTTTTTT
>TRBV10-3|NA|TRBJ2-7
CAISEGEHEQYF
TGTGCCATCAGTGAGGGGGAGCACGAGCAGTACTTC
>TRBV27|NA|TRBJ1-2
CASSPRGGNYGYTF
TGTGCCAGCAGCCCCCGGGGCGGTAACTATGGCTACACCTTC
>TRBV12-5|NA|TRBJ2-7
CASGPRVYEQYF
TGTGCTAGTGGACCCCGCGTCTACGAGCAGTACTTC
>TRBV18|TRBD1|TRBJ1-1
CASSPAGGDEAFF
TGTGCCAGCTCACCGGCAGGGGGAGATGAAGCTTTCTTT
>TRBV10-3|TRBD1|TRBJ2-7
CAISRQGSSYEQYF
TGTGCCATCTCTCGACAGGGGTCTTCCTACGAGCAGTACTTC
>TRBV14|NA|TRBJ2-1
CASSQAGAISSYNEQFF
TGTGCCAGCAGCCAAGCGGGGGCCATAAGCTCCTACAATGAGCAGTTCTTC
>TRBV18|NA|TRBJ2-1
CASSPPRGEWGNEQFF
TGTGCCAGCTCACCACCGAGGGGGGAATGGGGCAATGAGCAGTTCTTC
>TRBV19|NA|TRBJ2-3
CASSIRPSTDTQYF
TGTGCCAGTAGTATTAGACCTAGCACAGATACGCAGTATTTT
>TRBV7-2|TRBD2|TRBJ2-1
CASSLAGGRHNEQFF
TGTGCCAGCAGCCTAGCGGGGGGCCGTCACAATGAGCAGTTCTTC
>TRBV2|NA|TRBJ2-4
CASRVDVNIQYF
TGTGCCAGCAGAGTGGATGTAAACATTCAGTACTTC